Reported below is one T cell receptor (beta chain). This clone was found a few times. Its antigen remains unidentified. No clone much larger than this one lies a single base away; base qualities are absent. This sample is drawn from a study of shared clonotypes between healthy human individuals (TCRdb year 2020). Broadly, across the study: The cohort comprised two women and a few men aged 18 to 49 years. Libraries were prepared and TCR repertoires were sequenced by different laboratories using diverse techniques, in order to increase sequencing depth and limit assay-specific biases. For each donor, CD4 naive and CD4 memory were each run on three plates, CD8 naive on two plates, and CD8 memory on one plate. To estimate repertoire size and how much clonotypes are shared between individuals, the study performed deep sequencing of blood TCR repertoires from about 5 healthy adults. Leukapheresis yielded between about 0.94 and 9 billion PBMCs per donor.

CD8 naive samples were obtained by positive selection for CCR7 among CD45RO-negative cells, yielding a CD45RA+CCR7+ population from which TemRA cells were excluded. Healthy HIV-negative adults with no recently reported acute infections or vaccinations were included as donors. All donors were Caucasian adults living in Nashville, Tennessee, USA. After blood collection by leukapheresis, PBMCs were isolated using Ficoll-Histopaque density gradient centrifugation and then cryopreserved in the vapor phase of liquid nitrogen. Purity and quantity of every magnetically sorted T cell population were checked by analytical flow cytometry. Each sorted fraction had its genomic DNA isolated and then quantified by UV absorbance on a Nanodrop 2000c. Using the deep immunoSEQ assay, multiplex PCR amplified TCR CDR3 regions from genomic DNA. Genomic DNA extracted from each cell subset was distributed evenly over all wells of several immunoSEQ 96-well plates, and each plate served as one replicate. For sorted subsets, each replicate PCR was loaded with 200 ng genomic DNA, equivalent to some 31,000 T cell genomes. The purified libraries were quantified using a Qubit 3.0 fluorometer, sized with a Bioanalyzer 2100, and then quantified again using the KAPA Library Quantification kit. A separate single-read 150-cycle Illumina NextSeq 550 flow cell was used to sequence each immunoSEQ 96-well plate. In the source study's methods: Because the immunoSEQ output held only junctional sequences and lacked quality scores, the filtering could not match the filtering applied to full-length reads. Sequences were annotated with PyIR, a Python wrapper for IgBLAST v1.9, using IMGT germline references to assign V/J genes and CDR3. Any read was removed if the V/J assignment was weak (E-value above 1e-6), the CDR3 was missing, or the read contained stop codons, out-of-frame junctions, or ambiguous translated residues. V3J clonotypes were defined as sequences sharing an identical inferred V gene, J gene, and CDR3 amino acid sequence. Percentage overlap between repertoires was calculated by dividing the number of shared unique clonotypes by the size of the smaller repertoire. Three approaches were used to assess repertoire richness: RTK rarefaction, the Chao1 estimator, and Recon v2.1 estimates of unobserved clonotypes. For all TCRbeta clonotypes obtained by the gDNA method from four donors, generation probabilities were computed with OLGA. In its TCRdb copy, this immuneACCESS table keeps in-frame sequences only and misses some clones. Where compared with another copy, unresolved V genes explain less than half of these, and the others have no known cause. V, J and clone size derive from that table, while D and trimming were established from the DNA sequence. This sample lists about 2 million clones; over 85% were detected once. The ten top clones hold 1.2% of the sample.

Overall results and qualifications from the work: Naive subsets generally had larger estimated clonotype richness than memory subsets did. Sampling was restricted to blood, and TCR repertoires in tissue are likely to differ from TCR repertoires in blood. Pairwise subsampling led to the expectation that sequencing depth would affect the degree of clonotype sharing among donors. Across four donors, approximately 4.6% of naive CD4, 3.5% of naive CD8, approximately 2.5% of memory CD4, and under 0.45% of memory CD8 clonotypes were shared. Even with the large sequencing depth, rarefaction of the sorted-subset datasets indicated that sequencing was incomplete. Compared with non-shared clonotypes, the clonotypes found in all four sorted-subset donors had higher generation probabilities. Because the study included only a small number of donors, the genetic and exposure-history diversity represented was limited.

The receptor's source is a man aged 18 to 30 in good health. The sequencing sample was made of naive CD8+ T cells sorted from blood. The cell subset or site label, read with the paper, signifies: CD45RA+CCR7+.

The CDR3 sequence is CASSQDPGEAKNIQYF. The nucleotides read TGCGCCAGCAGCCAAGATCCGGGGGAGGCCAAAAACATTCAGTACTTC. Here the chain combines TRBV4-1 and TRBJ2-4, with TRBD2 perhaps the D gene, on 6 matching bases. From its cysteine to its phenylalanine, the CDR3 spans 16 amino acids. Only the CDR3 part of the read is kept: 48 bases, read in frame from the first base. Based on the germline V gene, the CDR1 and CDR2 sequences are MGHRA and YSYEKL. V is reduced by 0 bases and J by 1 base, leaving a spacing of 10 bases between them.